This paragraph covers one T cell receptor beta chain sequence. The CDR3 extends over 13 amino acids. CDR1 is SGHTA, CDR2 FQGTGA, per germline. Trimming shortened V by 5 bases and J by 7 bases, and 15 bases separated the two germline ends. The sample belongs to a study of blood T cells in healthy people across ages. Alongside a J-beta primer mix, a sample-barcoded 5' primer served in a second PCR lasting roughly 7 to 11 cycles. TCRdb itself ran the 5' RACE reads through MiXCR, one entry per CDR3 protein. Counted here are over a million distinct CDR3 sequences, 35% to 45% occurring once; the ten biggest clones make up 7.9%.

The clonotype was recovered from a woman younger than 35 in good health. The rearrangement links TRBV7-3 to TRBJ2-7; no clear D. The specimen was blood. The CDR3 spells CASSTYLLNEQYF. CDR3 in DNA: TGTGCCAGCAGCACATACCTCCTCAATGAGCAGTACTTC.